A selection of T cell receptor beta chains follows, all from one sample in a study of CD8+CD57+ T cells in acquired aplastic anemia. MiXCR was run by TCRdb on the reads, yielding one entry per CDR3 protein. The table records 250,000 to 350,000 distinct CDR3 sequences, 50% to 70% of them present only once. The specimen was sorted CD4+, CD8+, or CD8+CD57+ T cells (not recorded which) from PBMCs. The origin of the receptors is a human donor with severe aplastic anemia or a healthy control (not recorded which). Each CDR3 is given with its conserved first and last residue. The D gene is left open where the match is weak. Clone size is shown for a subset of rows, as once, few, many or a class of expanded clone.

d_gene	j_gene	abundance	v_gene	CDR3aa	CDR3nt
-	TRBJ2-5	many	TRBV6-1	CASTLGTAQETQYF	-
-	TRBJ1-2	few	TRBV20-1	CSASVRYGYTF	TGCAGTGCTTCTGTACGCTATGGCTACACCTTC
-	TRBJ1-3	-	TRBV20-1	CSAVTSSGNTIYF	TGCAGTGCTGTTACCAGCTCTGGAAACACCATATATTTT
TRBD2	TRBJ2-7	-	TRBV30	CAWSEPPRLARTYEQYF	TGTGCCTGGAGTGAACCCCCCAGACTAGCGAGGACCTACGAGCAGTACTTC
-	TRBJ2-2	many	TRBV5-1	CASSSTQAPHLKLFF	TGCGCCAGCAGCTCCACACAGGCTCCCCATTTGAAGCTGTTTTTT
-	TRBJ2-7	-	TRBV15	CATSGGDTSYEQYF	TGTGCCACCAGCGGAGGGGACACTTCCTACGAGCAGTACTTC
-	TRBJ2-2	-	TRBV7-9	CASILLGGGELFF	TGTGCCAGCATTTTGCTTGGAGGCGGGGAGCTGTTTTTT
-	TRBJ1-6	few	TRBV7-2	CASSLVGVLHF	TGTGCCAGCAGCTTAGTAGGGGTCCTTCACTTT
-	TRBJ2-7	many	TRBV20-1	CSASRGTEGGQYF	TGCAGTGCTTCAAGAGGGACCGAGGGTGGGCAGTACTTC
TRBD1	TRBJ1-1	-	TRBV7-6	CASSPETGVSVTEAFF	TGTGCCAGCAGCCCAGAGACAGGGGTTAGCGTGACTGAAGCTTTCTTT
TRBD1	TRBJ1-6	-	TRBV6-5	CASRGGSRGLARNSPLHF	TGTGCCAGCAGAGGGGGGAGCAGGGGGCTGGCTAGGAATTCACCCCTCCACTTT
-	TRBJ2-1	-	TRBV7-2	CASSFGVDEQFF	TGTGCCAGCAGCTTTGGCGTGGATGAGCAGTTCTTC
TRBD1	TRBJ1-1	many	TRBV5-1	CASSTTQGDTEAFF	TGCGCCAGCAGCACCACTCAGGGGGACACTGAAGCTTTCTTT
-	TRBJ1-6	many	TRBV5-8	CASSMSLRAGNSPLHF	TGTGCCAGCAGCATGTCCCTCAGGGCAGGGAATTCACCCCTCCACTTT
-	TRBJ1-1	few	TRBV24-1	CATRGENTEAFF	TGTGCCACCAGGGGGGAGAACACTGAAGCTTTCTTT
-	TRBJ2-5	-	TRBV11-2	CASTLTLGLEETQYF	TGTGCCAGCACCTTGACTCTAGGCTTGGAGGAGACCCAGTACTTC
TRBD2	TRBJ2-5	once	TRBV7-2	CASSLGRRLAGENQETQYF	TGTGCCAGCAGCTTAGGTCGTCGACTAGCGGGGGAAAACCAAGAGACCCAGTACTTC
TRBD1	TRBJ2-7	-	TRBV20-1	CSARVPGQGYEQYF	TGCAGTGCTAGGGTACCGGGACAGGGCTACGAGCAGTACTTC
TRBD1	TRBJ2-7	-	TRBV14	CASSPYGTGLVEQYF	TGTGCCAGCAGCCCGTATGGGACAGGGTTGGTCGAGCAGTACTTC
TRBD1	TRBJ2-2	many	TRBV29-1	CSVARGQGAGELFF	TGCAGCGTCGCGAGGGGACAGGGGGCCGGGGAGCTGTTTTTT
TRBD2	TRBJ2-5	many	TRBV9	CASSVRGGRGETQYF	TGTGCCAGCAGCGTACGGGGGGGCCGGGGAGAGACCCAGTACTTC
TRBD2	TRBJ2-3	few	TRBV24-1	CAWSVTSGGPSTDTQYF	TGTGCCTGGAGTGTGACTAGCGGGGGCCCCAGCACAGATACGCAGTATTTT
TRBD1	TRBJ2-7	-	TRBV29-1	CGVDGNAGTGGAYEQYF	TGCGGCGTTGACGGAAACGCCGGGACAGGGGGCGCCTACGAGCAGTACTTC
TRBD2	TRBJ2-1	-	TRBV19	CASSAREATYNEQFF	TGTGCCAGTAGCGCCCGGGAGGCAACCTACAATGAGCAGTTCTTC
-	TRBJ1-6	-	TRBV20-1	CSARETGHRDGSPLHF	TGCAGTGCTAGAGAAACGGGCCACCGGGATGGTTCACCCCTCCACTTT
-	TRBJ1-1	-	TRBV10-3	CAIPVCRALRDTEAFF	TGTGCCATCCCCGTCTGCAGGGCACTAAGAGACACTGAAGCTTTCTTT
-	TRBJ1-5	few	TRBV5-8	CASSLAGGDQPRHF	TGTGCCAGCAGCTTGGCCGGAGGAGACCAGCCCCGGCATTTT
-	TRBJ1-5	-	TRBV9	CANSRTGNQPQHF	TGTGCCAACTCACGAACGGGTAATCAGCCCCAGCATTTT
-	TRBJ2-1	-	TRBV7-2	CASSPTFRGLSEQFF	TGTGCCAGCAGCCCGACATTTCGGGGTTTGAGTGAGCAGTTCTTC
TRBD1	TRBJ2-7	many	TRBV27	CASSYGTGDYEQYF	TGTGCCAGCAGTTACGGGACAGGGGACTACGAGCAGTACTTC
TRBD2	TRBJ2-3	-	TRBV29-1	CSVVLAGPTDTQYF	TGCAGCGTTGTGCTAGCGGGGCCCACAGATACGCAGTATTTT
TRBD1	TRBJ2-5	-	TRBV7-9	CASNRQGSETQYF	TGTGCCAGCAACCGACAGGGTTCCGAGACCCAGTACTTC
TRBD1	TRBJ1-6	few	TRBV7-2	CASSLGTGSANSPLHF	TGTGCCAGCAGCCTGGGGACAGGATCGGCTAATTCACCCCTCCACTTT
-	TRBJ2-7	-	TRBV5-1	CASSLAARDTEQYF	TGCGCCAGCAGCTTGGCTGCGCGGGACACCGAGCAGTACTTC
-	TRBJ2-7	many	TRBV2	CASGAGAYEQYF	TGTGCCAGCGGGGCAGGAGCCTACGAGCAGTACTTC
-	TRBJ1-4	few	TRBV25-1	CASSEMMRGDNEKLFF	TGTGCCAGCAGTGAAATGATGAGAGGGGATAATGAAAAACTGTTTTTT
-	TRBJ1-6	-	TRBV25-1	CASSRREVAVSYNSPLHF	TGTGCCAGCAGCCGAAGGGAAGTAGCAGTCTCCTATAATTCACCCCTCCACTTT
-	TRBJ1-1	-	TRBV5-1	CASSLGQKNTEAFF	TGCGCCAGCAGCCTAGGACAGAAAAACACTGAAGCTTTCTTT
TRBD2	TRBJ2-1	-	TRBV9	CASSVGLAGSEQFF	TGTGCCAGCAGCGTAGGCCTAGCGGGCTCTGAGCAGTTCTTC
-	TRBJ1-6	few	TRBV28	CASTLSGEGINSPLHF	TGTGCCAGCACTCTATCAGGGGAAGGGATTAATTCACCCCTCCACTTT
TRBD1	TRBJ1-5	-	TRBV12-3/TRBV12-4	CASSTDRDDEPQHF	TGTGCCAGCAGTACCGACAGGGATGATGAGCCCCAGCATTTT
TRBD2	TRBJ2-2	-	TRBV10-3	CAISGTSGSANTGELFF	TGTGCCATCAGCGGGACTAGCGGAAGCGCGAACACCGGGGAGCTGTTTTTT
-	TRBJ2-2	-	TRBV5-1	CASGPEGRTYELFF	TGCGCCAGCGGGCCTGAGGGGAGAACCTACGAGCTGTTTTTT
TRBD1	TRBJ2-1	-	TRBV29-1	CSVWDRGGVGEQFF	TGCAGCGTGTGGGACAGGGGGGGCGTTGGTGAGCAGTTCTTC
-	TRBJ2-2	-	TRBV20-1	CSAREERYTGELFF	TGCAGTGCTAGAGAAGAGAGATACACCGGGGAGCTGTTTTTT
-	TRBJ2-5	many	TRBV6-5	CASSYGGAVETQYF	TGTGCCAGCAGTTATGGTGGGGCTGTAGAGACCCAGTACTTC
-	TRBJ1-1	many	TRBV2	CASSTGGIGRAFF	TGTGCCAGTTCTACTGGGGGGATCGGAAGAGCTTTCTTT
TRBD1	TRBJ2-5	-	TRBV19	CASSFRTGDLQGQYF	TGTGCCAGTAGTTTTCGGACAGGGGACCTCCAGGGCCAGTACTTC
TRBD1	TRBJ1-2	-	TRBV19	CASSTPRTGAKNGYTF	TGTGCCAGTAGTACACCGCGGACAGGAGCCAAGAATGGCTACACCTTC
-	TRBJ2-7	-	TRBV7-2	CASSEGPWAGPSSYEQYF	TGTGCCAGCAGCGAAGGACCTTGGGCGGGCCCTAGCTCCTACGAGCAGTACTTC
-	TRBJ2-3	-	TRBV7-2	CAGRNRSSGNTTDTQYF	TGTGCCGGCCGTAATCGGAGCTCTGGAAACACCACAGATACGCAGTATTTT
-	TRBJ2-7	-	TRBV5-1	CASSLVDRHYEQYF	TGCGCCAGCAGCTTGGTAGACCGGCACTACGAGCAGTACTTC
-	TRBJ1-1	-	TRBV5-8	CASSFGTNTEAFF	TGTGCCAGCAGCTTCGGTACGAACACTGAAGCTTTCTTT
TRBD1	TRBJ2-1	-	TRBV29-1	CSVEKGQGSGNEQFF	TGCAGCGTTGAAAAGGGACAGGGGTCGGGCAATGAGCAGTTCTTC
TRBD1	TRBJ1-1	-	TRBV2	CASRTGGAEAFF	TGTGCCAGCAGGACAGGGGGAGCTGAAGCTTTCTTT
TRBD2	TRBJ2-7	-	TRBV2	CASSHQDLSGTSYEQYF	TGTGCCAGCAGTCACCAAGATCTTAGCGGGACCTCCTACGAGCAGTACTTC
TRBD1	TRBJ1-1	-	TRBV25-1	CASSPLGQGGTEAFF	TGTGCCAGCAGTCCCCTGGGACAGGGTGGGACTGAAGCTTTCTTT
TRBD1	TRBJ2-1	few	TRBV10-3	CAISPDRVGEQFF	TGTGCCATCAGCCCGGACAGGGTGGGCGAGCAGTTCTTC
TRBD1	TRBJ1-2	-	TRBV2	CASSTGTGWYGYTF	TGTGCCAGCAGCACCGGGACAGGGTGGTATGGCTACACCTTC